This TCR beta chain was obtained from a study of cytomegalovirus exposure and HLA in healthy donors. Trimming removed 6 bases from V and 6 bases from J, with 9 bases in between. The CDR3 runs to 11 residues. CDR1 and CDR2 from the germline V gene are SGHVS and FQNEAQ. PCR used 60 Vbeta primers and 13 Jbeta primers. TCRdb keeps only in-frame clones here, not all; method: immunoSEQ multiplex PCR. The data show roughly 190,000 clones, with approximately 86% seen just once and approximately 1.5% held by the top ten. This TCR came from a woman aged 18-29 years in good health and CMV-seronegative. This chain links TRBV7-8 with TRBJ2-7; the D gene is possibly TRBD1 (6 bases). Sequenced material: PBMCs. The CDR3 here is CASSFRGEQYF. As DNA, the CDR3 is TGTGCCAGCAGTTTCAGGGGCGAGCAGTACTTC.